Sequencing of this T cell receptor beta chain was carried out in a study of CD8+CD57+ T cells in acquired aplastic anemia. Study-level information: Isolated CD4+ and CD8+ cells, once sorted, yielded DNA averaging roughly 3 ug. The study's findings and limits: Roughly 30 sequences, all CD8+ CDR3, were shared between patients and controls.

The TCR beta profiling, which covered VDJ combination and CDR3 sequence, was carried out using genomic DNA as the template. TCRdb ran MiXCR on the reads and lists one entry per CDR3 protein. The sample lists 180,000 or so distinct CDR3 sequences, about half seen once, with more than 1.5% in the top ten. Germline V gene lookup returns CDR1 SGHNT and CDR2 YYREEE (reference sequence). The CDR3 spans 13 residues. V trimming: 3 bases; J trimming: 11 bases; junction bases outside the gene matches: 8. CD8+CD57+ cell expansion, shown by flow cytometry, had occurred in the patients selected for sequencing. Patients uniformly had severe acquired aplastic anemia. This clonotype has more than one count but fewer than ten. Its antigen is currently unknown.

The sequencing input was sorted CD4+, CD8+, or CD8+CD57+ T cells (not recorded which) from PBMCs. This TCR was recovered from a human donor with aplastic anemia. The V and J genes are TRBV5-4 and TRBJ2-4, with 7 bases matching TRBD1. This chain's CDR3 is CASSSYSGQVQYF. CDR3 DNA: TGTGCCAGCAGCTCCTATTCCGGACAGGTTCAGTACTTC. Looking up the rest from reference TRBV5-4 and TRBJ2-4 gives the full variable domain: ETGVTQSPTHLIKTRGQQVTLRCSSQSGHNTVSWYQQALGQGPQFIFQYYREEENGRGNFPPRFSGLQFPNYSSELNVNALELDDSALYLCASSSYSGQVQYFGAGTRLSVL.